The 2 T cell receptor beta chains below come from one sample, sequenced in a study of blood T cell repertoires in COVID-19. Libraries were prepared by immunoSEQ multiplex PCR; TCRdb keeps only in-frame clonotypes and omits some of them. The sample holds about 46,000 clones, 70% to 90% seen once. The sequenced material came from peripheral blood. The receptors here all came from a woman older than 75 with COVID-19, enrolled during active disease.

CDR3 amino acids: CATSDPGRYGYTF. CDR3 nucleotide sequence: TGTGCCACCAGTGACCCCGGGAGATATGGCTACACCTTC. V gene TRBV24-1 combines with J gene TRBJ1-2; the D is unclear. The CDR3 has 13 amino acids. The germline CDR1 and CDR2 sequences are KGHDR and SFDVKD. Trimming left V 4 bases short and J 5 bases short, with 10 bases between.

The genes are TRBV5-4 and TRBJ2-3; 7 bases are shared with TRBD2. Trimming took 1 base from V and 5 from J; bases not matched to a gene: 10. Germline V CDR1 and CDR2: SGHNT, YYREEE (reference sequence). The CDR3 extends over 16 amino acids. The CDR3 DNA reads TGTGCCAGCAGCTTGCCCATCAGCGGGGAGAGAGATACGCAGTATTTT. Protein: CASSLPISGERDTQYF. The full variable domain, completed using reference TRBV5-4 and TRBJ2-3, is ETGVTQSPTHLIKTRGQQVTLRCSSQSGHNTVSWYQQALGQGPQFIFQYYREEENGRGNFPPRFSGLQFPNYSSELNVNALELDDSALYLCASSLPISGERDTQYFGPGTRLTVL.